The 15 T cell receptor beta chains listed next were all sequenced from one sample in a study of blood T cells in healthy people across ages. A sample-barcoded 5' primer and a J-beta primer mix were used in a second PCR of about 7 to 12 cycles. TCRdb called the 5' RACE reads again in MiXCR, with one record for every CDR3 protein. The sample consists of 750,000 to 950,000 distinct CDR3 sequences, 25% to 30% of them appearing once. These data were likewise used in another study, on T cells of mothers and their children.

Sequencing was performed on blood. These receptors were collected from a boy aged 5-17 years in good health.

This sequence joins TRBV6-6 and TRBJ2-3; D might be TRBD2 (6 bases). CDR3 length: 13 residues. CDR1 and CDR2 from the germline V gene are MNHNY and SVGAGI (reference sequence). Trimming shortened V by 6 bases and J by 8 bases, and 15 bases separated the two germline ends. CDR3 protein: CASSYGLPGTQYF. CDR3 nucleotide sequence: TGTGCCAGCAGCTACGGACTACCTGGTACGCAGTATTTT.

The V and J genes are TRBV7-8 and TRBJ2-1; maybe TRBD1 (5 bases). Germline V gene data show CDR1 as SGHVS and CDR2 as FQNEAQ. The V gene lost 5 bases and the J gene lost 13 bases, with 12 bases spanning the gap. CDR3 size: 11 residues. The CDR3 loop reads CASSPARGQFF. The CDR3 DNA reads as TGTGCCAGCAGCCCGGCTAGGGGTCAGTTCTTC.

Points on this clonotype: A read error may account for a junction end that differs from germline. This chain links TRBV7-9 with TRBJ1-5; D remains unclear. Germline lookup yields CDR1 SEHNR and CDR2 FQNEAQ (reference sequence). The CDR3 consists of 12 residues. CDR3 nucleotide sequence: TGTGCCAGCAGCTTAGACAATCAGCCCCGGCATTTT. Amino acids: CASSLDNQPRHF. The variable domain in full, with the rest retrieved from reference TRBV7-9 and TRBJ1-5, is DTGVSQNPRHKITKRGQNVTFRCDPISEHNRLYWYRQTLGQGPEFLTYFQNEAQLEKSRLLSDRFSAERPKGSFSTLEIQRTEQGDSAMYLCASSLDNQPRHFGDGTRLSIL.

This clonotype was seen only a few times. J is TRBJ2-2 and V is TRBV6-4, with TRBD2 identical over 11 bases. CDR1 MRHNA and CDR2 SNTAGT come from the germline V gene. The CDR3 totals 17 residues. V lost 0 bases, J lost 0 bases, and 0 bases stayed unmatched. For the CDR3, the DNA is TGTGCCAGCAGTGACTCTAGCGGGGGGGCGAACACCGGGGAGCTGTTTTTT. This encodes CASSDSSGGANTGELFF.

J is TRBJ2-2 and V is TRBV30; possible D gene TRBD2, 5 bases. Germline CDR1 is GTSNPN and CDR2 is SVGIG (reference sequence). The CDR3 has 13 residues. V shed 0 bases and J shed 8 bases, with 10 bases lying between them. The CDR3 nucleotides read TGTGCCTGGAGTGTGGCGGGCCCGGGGGAGCTGTTTTTT. This gives the protein CAWSVAGPGELFF. Together with reference TRBV30 and TRBJ2-2, the CDR3 gives the full variable domain: SQTIHQWPATLVQPVGSPLSLECTVEGTSNPNLYWYRQAAGRGLQLLFYSVGIGQISSEVPQNLSASRPQDRQFILSSKKLLLSDSGFYLCAWSVAGPGELFFGEGSRLTVL.

The CDR3 coding sequence is TGCGCCAGCAGCTTGGGGGGAGAACGAAACAATGAGCAGTTCTTC. Protein product: CASSLGGERNNEQFF. J is TRBJ2-1 and V is TRBV5-1; perhaps TRBD2 as D (5 bases). Germline V lookup: CDR1 SGHRS, CDR2 YFSETQ. V dropped 0 bases and J dropped 5 bases, with 12 bases sitting between them. This CDR3 is 15 amino acids long. Supplemented by reference TRBV5-1 and TRBJ2-1, the full variable domain reads KAGVTQTPRYLIKTRGQQVTLSCSPISGHRSVSWYQQTPGQGLQFLFEYFSETQRNKGNFPGRFSGRQFSNSRSEMNVSTLELGDSALYLCASSLGGERNNEQFFGPGTRLTVL.

V and J are TRBV3-1 and TRBJ2-7; possible D gene TRBD2, 5 bases. The CDR3 totals 16 residues. Germline CDR1 reads LGHDT; CDR2 reads YNNKEL (reference sequence). Between the trimmed V and J ends, which lost 1 base and 3 bases, there was a span of 16 bases. CDR3 in DNA: TGTGCCAGCAGCCAAGGGACGTTGGAGGAGAGCTACGAGCAGTACTTC. This encodes CASSQGTLEESYEQYF.

The genes are TRBV30 and TRBJ1-4; D is uncertain. The CDR3 extends over 12 amino acids. Germline lookup yields CDR1 GTSNPN and CDR2 SVGIG (reference sequence). Trimming pared 6 bases from V and 8 bases from J, leaving 13 bases between. CDR3 DNA: TGTGCCTGTTCCGCGAGGGAGGAAAAACTGTTTTTT. This sequence encodes CACSAREEKLFF.

This clonotype was seen only a few times. The rearrangement uses TRBV4-1 and TRBJ2-7; 7 nucleotides line up with TRBD2. CDR1 is MGHRA and CDR2 is YSYEKL in the germline V gene. V gave up 4 bases and J gave up 5 bases; unmatched junction bases: 5. There are 13 residues in the CDR3. The DNA for the CDR3 is TGCGCCAGCAGCCTCATGGGGGGGGACGAGCAGTACTTC. This gives the protein CASSLMGGDEQYF.

This clonotype was seen a handful of times. The chain couples TRBV10-2 to TRBJ1-2; D ambiguous. Germline V gene lookup returns CDR1 WSHSY and CDR2 SAAADI. This CDR3 contains 14 residues. Trimming left V 5 bases short and J 3 bases short, with 13 bases between. The CDR3 spells CASSRGGYDYGYTF. The CDR3 nucleotides read TGCGCCAGCAGTCGGGGAGGGTATGACTATGGCTACACCTTC.

Only a few counts were recorded for this clonotype. The CDR3 region is CASSYSTWARDQYF. The DNA of the CDR3 is TGTGCCAGCAGTTACTCGACCTGGGCAAGGGACCAGTACTTC. The chain combines TRBV6-6 with TRBJ2-5; no clear D. Deletions cut 0 bases from V and 10 bases from J, with 15 bases between. Germline V gene lookup returns CDR1 MNHNY and CDR2 SVGAGI (reference sequence). This CDR3 is built from 14 residues.

The V and J genes are TRBV20-1 and TRBJ1-2; 8 bases line up with TRBD1. The CDR3 loop spans 21 amino acids. V lost 5 bases, J lost 0 bases, and 26 bases stayed unmatched. Germline V gene data show CDR1 as DFQATT and CDR2 as SNEGSKA (reference sequence). In nucleotides, the CDR3 is TGCAGTGCTGGGACAGGCCAGGGATTCTATCGGGACTTGGCCTCTAACTATGGCTACACCTTC. Translation gives CSAGTGQGFYRDLASNYGYTF.

The chain couples TRBV7-2 to TRBJ1-2; no clear D gene. The CDR3 has 14 residues. Deletions cut 4 bases from V and 4 bases from J, with 13 bases between. The germline gives CDR1 SGHTA, CDR2 FQGNSA. CDR3 loop: CASSSGLRAYGYTF. The CDR3, as DNA: TGTGCCAGCAGCTCCGGGCTTCGGGCCTATGGCTACACCTTC.

J is TRBJ2-7 and V is TRBV28, with unresolved D. The CDR3 length is 12 residues. Germline-derived CDR1 and CDR2 are MDHEN and SYDVKM. Trimming cost V 5 bases and J 6 bases, with 11 bases left between them. The CDR3 here is CASSRWSFEQYF. In DNA, the CDR3 is TGTGCCAGCAGTCGCTGGTCGTTCGAGCAGTACTTC.

This chain links TRBV27 with TRBJ2-7; TRBD1 might be the D (5 bases). The V gene's germline CDR1 is MNHEY and CDR2 SMNVEV (reference sequence). The ends were cut back, 4 bases at V and 5 bases at J, with 21 bases in the middle. This CDR3 is 16 amino acids long. The CDR3, as DNA: TGTGCCAGCAGTTCCCAACCCCGGCAGGGTTTCCACGAGCAGTACTTC. This sequence encodes CASSSQPRQGFHEQYF.